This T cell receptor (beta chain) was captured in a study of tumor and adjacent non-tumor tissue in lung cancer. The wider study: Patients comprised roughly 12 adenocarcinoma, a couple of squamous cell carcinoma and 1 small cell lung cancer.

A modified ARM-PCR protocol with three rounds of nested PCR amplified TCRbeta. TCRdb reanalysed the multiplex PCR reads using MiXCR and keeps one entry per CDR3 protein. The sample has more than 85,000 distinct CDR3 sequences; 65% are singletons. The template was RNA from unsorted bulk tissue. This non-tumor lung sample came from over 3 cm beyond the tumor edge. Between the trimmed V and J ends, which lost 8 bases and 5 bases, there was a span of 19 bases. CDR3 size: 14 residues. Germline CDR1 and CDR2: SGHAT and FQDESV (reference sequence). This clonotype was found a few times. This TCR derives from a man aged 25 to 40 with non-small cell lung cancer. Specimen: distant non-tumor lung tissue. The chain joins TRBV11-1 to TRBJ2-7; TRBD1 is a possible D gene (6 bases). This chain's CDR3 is CASGSRGQSDEQYF. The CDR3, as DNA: TGTGCCAGCGGCTCCCGTGGACAGAGCGACGAGCAGTACTTC.